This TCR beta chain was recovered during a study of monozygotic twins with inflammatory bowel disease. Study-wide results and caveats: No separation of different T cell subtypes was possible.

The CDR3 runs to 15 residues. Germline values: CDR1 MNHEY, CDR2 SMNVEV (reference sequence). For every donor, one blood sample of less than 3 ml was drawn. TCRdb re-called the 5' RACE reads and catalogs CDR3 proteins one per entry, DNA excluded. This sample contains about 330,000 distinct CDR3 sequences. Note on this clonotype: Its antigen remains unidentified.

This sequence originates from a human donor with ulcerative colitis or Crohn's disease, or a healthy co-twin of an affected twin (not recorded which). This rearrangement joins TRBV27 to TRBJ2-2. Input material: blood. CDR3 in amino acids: CASSFLGTYTGELFF.